One and the same sample provided the 9 T cell receptor beta chains below, sequenced in a study of vaccination effects on CD4 cells after COVID-19. The repertoire was sequenced with immunoSEQ multiplex PCR; TCRdb's copy has only in-frame clones and lacks some. The repertoire holds approximately 83,000 clones, with around 77% as singletons. CD4+ T cells specific for antigen were expanded with viral peptide pools by the ViraFEST assay before sequencing. With around ten days of culture completed, CD4+ T cells were isolated. It was two doses of either the BNT162b2 or mRNA-1273 vaccine that participants received. These receptors have no known antigen. Sequenced here: CD4+ T cells from PBMCs cultured with HCoV-OC43 spike peptides, sampled after COVID-19 vaccination. Indicated subset: HCoV-OC43 spike overlapping peptide pool stimulation. The receptors stem from a human donor who received a COVID-19 vaccine.

This chain joins TRBV6-6 and TRBJ2-2; 9 nucleotides align to TRBD1. The V gene end was trimmed by 4 bases and the J gene end by 5 bases; junction bases not matched to a gene: 5. This CDR3 spans 15 amino acids. Germline V gene lookup returns CDR1 MNHNY and CDR2 SVGAGI (reference sequence). CDR3 nucleotides: TGTGCCAGCAGTTCGGGGACAGGGAGAACCGGGGAGCTGTTTTTT. Translated, it gives CASSSGTGRTGELFF.

The chain links TRBV11-2 to TRBJ2-3; 9 bases fit TRBD1. Germline assignment: CDR1 SGHAT and CDR2 FQNNGV. This CDR3 has 16 residues. With 2 bases clipped from V and 2 bases from J, the junction kept 5 bases outside the gene matches. CDR3 DNA sequence: TGTGCCAGCAGCTTAACGGGACAGGGCTACACAGATACGCAGTATTTT. Protein product: CASSLTGQGYTDTQYF.

The chain recombines TRBV2 with TRBJ2-7, with D maybe TRBD2 (6 bases). The germline CDR1 and CDR2 sequences are SNHLY and FYNNEI. The CDR3 consists of 12 residues. Trimming removed 8 bases from V and 4 bases from J, with 12 bases in between. The CDR3 sequence: CASSRGGYEQYV. The CDR3 DNA sequence: TGTGCCAGCTCCCGTGGGGGGTACGAGCAGTACGTC.

The rearrangement links TRBV15 to TRBJ1-5; weak D call: TRBD1 (5 bases). CDR1 is LNHNV, CDR2 YYDKDF, per germline (reference sequence). CDR3 size: 18 residues. Trimming shortened V by 0 bases and J by 0 bases, and 15 bases separated the two germline ends. The CDR3 nucleotides read TGTGCCACCAGCAGAGATAAGACAGATAGATATAGCAATCAGCCCCAGCATTTT. This gives the protein CATSRDKTDRYSNQPQHF.

The chain couples TRBV29-1 to TRBJ2-3; tentative D call: TRBD2 (7 bases). Between the trimmed V and J ends, which lost 8 bases and 1 base, there was a span of 22 bases. Per germline, CDR1 SQVTM and CDR2 ANQGSEA. The CDR3 has 16 amino acids. The DNA for the CDR3 is TGCAGCATATTTCCCGATAGGGGGGGCGGCACAGATACGCAGTATTTT. It codes for CSIFPDRGGGTDTQYF.

The rearrangement uses TRBV5-4 and TRBJ2-2, with TRBD2 identical over 11 bases. This CDR3 has 16 amino acids. The V and J ends lost 3 bases and 6 bases, in that order; junction bases with no gene match: 7. Looked up from germline, CDR1 is SGHNT and CDR2 is YYREEE (reference sequence). The CDR3 is CASSSLAGGRPGELFF. As DNA, the CDR3 is TGTGCCAGCAGCTCTTTAGCGGGGGGGCGTCCCGGGGAGCTGTTTTTT.

This rearrangement joins TRBV18 to TRBJ2-7, with D possibly matching TRBD1 (5 bases). Trimming cost V 2 bases and J 4 bases, with 9 bases left between them. Germline values: CDR1 KGHSH, CDR2 LQKENI. The length of the CDR3 is 13 residues. The CDR3 bases are TGTGCCAGCTCACCAGCAACAGGTTACGAGCAGTACGTC. Its translation is CASSPATGYEQYV.

The chain combines TRBV7-2 with TRBJ2-5; D might be TRBD2 (5 bases). Germline loops: CDR1 SGHTA, CDR2 FQGNSA. CDR3 size: 13 residues. V was cut by 1 base and J by 13 bases, with 16 bases left in between. This CDR3 is CASSLGTMREPYF. The CDR3 DNA reads TGTGCCAGCAGCTTAGGAACGATGAGGGAACCGTACTTC.

This clone was recorded a few times. The CDR3 here is CASSYDGGTEAFF. CDR3 DNA: TGTGCCAGCAGTTACGATGGGGGTACTGAAGCTTTCTTT. The chain employs TRBV6-5 and TRBJ1-1; D is perhaps TRBD1 (5 bases). With 2 bases removed from V and 5 bases from J, the gap between germline ends came to 9 bases. Germline V lookup: CDR1 MNHEY, CDR2 SVGAGI. This CDR3 contains 13 residues.